Below are 19 T cell receptor beta chains sequenced from a single sample in a study of CD8+CD57+ T cells in acquired aplastic anemia. TCR beta VDJ and CDR3 profiling used genomic DNA as template. TCRdb reprocessed the reads with MiXCR, giving one entry per CDR3 protein. Among 200,000 or so distinct CDR3 sequences, 64% were seen once, and the ten largest hold 35% to 55%. What was sequenced was sorted CD4+, CD8+, or CD8+CD57+ T cells (not recorded which) from PBMCs. These receptors all come from a human donor with severe aplastic anemia or a healthy control (not recorded which).

This chain joins TRBV2 and TRBJ2-3; TRBD2 agrees at 13 bases. Germline V CDR1 and CDR2: SNHLY, FYNNEI. The V segment lost 4 bases and the J segment 4 bases; nucleotides outside the gene matches: 5. The CDR3 runs to 16 residues. The DNA of the CDR3 is TGTGCCAGCAGTGCCGTACTAGCGGGGGGGGCAGATACGCAGTATTTT. It translates to CASSAVLAGGADTQYF.

The chain employs TRBV2 and TRBJ1-1, with a tentative D call TRBD1 (6 bases). The ends were cut back, 1 base at V and 5 bases at J, with 17 bases in the middle. The CDR3 runs 16 residues. Germline CDR1 reads SNHLY; CDR2 reads FYNNEI. The CDR3 nucleotides read TGTGCCAGCAGTGAAGGTCGGGGGGCAGGAAAGACTGAAGCTTTCTTT. Its translation is CASSEGRGAGKTEAFF.

V gene TRBV6-4 combines with J gene TRBJ2-1, with 9 bases aligning to TRBD2. This CDR3 spans 16 amino acids. CDR1 and CDR2 from the germline V gene are MRHNA and SNTAGT. V lost 3 bases to trimming and J lost 3 bases; unmatched junction nucleotides: 6. CDR3 in DNA: TGTGCCAGCAGTGAAGCAGGGACTAGCCTCTACAATGAGCAGTTCTTC. Amino acid sequence: CASSEAGTSLYNEQFF.

This clonotype was detected a few times. The J gene is TRBJ2-3, the V gene TRBV7-3, with TRBD1 matching over 7 bases. This CDR3 spans 14 amino acids. V dropped 3 bases and J dropped 4; count of bases not matched to a gene: 4. In germline, CDR1 is SGHTA, CDR2 FQGTGA. In DNA form, the CDR3 reads TGTGCCAGCAGCTTCCACAGGGGAGCAGATACGCAGTATTTT. This codes for CASSFHRGADTQYF.

This clonotype has ten or more counts. The rearrangement uses TRBV12-3 or TRBV12-4 and TRBJ1-1, with D maybe TRBD1 (6 bases). V lost 8 bases and J lost 10, with 14 bases in between. The CDR3 is 11 residues long. The DNA for the CDR3 is TGTGCCAGCGGAAGGGGGGCGGGAGCTTTCTTT. Translation: CASGRGAGAFF.

This clonotype was seen a handful of times. Germline is not matched at one junction end, which may reflect a read error. V usage is TRBV11-3 and J usage is TRBJ2-7; TRBD1 or TRBD2 may be the D gene (5 bases each). The CDR3 is 12 residues long. Germline loops: CDR1 SGHNT, CDR2 YENEEA. CDR3 DNA: TGTGCCAGCAGCTTAGGAGGGGACGTTTGGTCCTTC. This gives the protein CASSLGGDVWSF.

The chain uses TRBV6-5 and TRBJ2-2, with D uncertain. V lost 0 bases, J lost 3 bases, and 8 bases lay in between. CDR3 length: 15 residues. CDR1 and CDR2 from the germline V gene are MNHEY and SVGAGI. The CDR3 bases are TGTGCCAGCAGTTACTCGACGCGGTACACCGGGGAGCTGTTTTTT. Its translation is CASSYSTRYTGELFF.

The rearrangement joins TRBV2 to TRBJ1-6; no firm D call. This CDR3 is built from 13 residues. The germline CDR1 and CDR2 sequences are SNHLY and FYNNEI. The V and J ends lost 3 bases and 6 bases respectively, with 6 bases between them. Here the CDR3 DNA reads TGTGCCAGCAGTGAGGAGACTAATTCACCCCTCCACTTT. It codes for CASSEETNSPLHF. Using reference TRBV2 and TRBJ1-6 for the parts outside the CDR3, the full variable domain is EPEVTQTPSHQVTQMGQEVILRCVPISNHLYFYWYRQILGQKVEFLVSFYNNEISEKSEIFDDQFSVERPDGSNFTLKIRSTKLEDSAMYFCASSEETNSPLHFGNGTRLTVT.

In regard to this clonotype: Possible read error: a much larger clone is one base away. V and J are TRBV10-3 and TRBJ1-2, with D possibly matching TRBD1 (6 bases). This CDR3 is 23 amino acids long. Germline loops: CDR1 ENHRY, CDR2 SYGVKD. The CDR3: CASSYLNQEWAYREGFRGYVYTF. The CDR3 DNA sequence: TGTGCCAGCAGTTATTTAAATCAGGAGTGGGCATACAGGGAAGGATTTCGCGGCTATGTCTACACCTTC.

In its sample, this clonotype was seen a few times. This sequence joins TRBV10-2 and TRBJ2-7; D uncertain. The germline CDR1 and CDR2 sequences are WSHSY and SAAADI. This CDR3 region has 11 residues. V lost 2 bases and J lost 4, with 3 bases in between. CDR3 loop: CASSEGYEQYF. CDR3 coding DNA: TGCGCCAGCAGTGAGGGATACGAGCAGTACTTC.

This clonotype was recorded a few times. The gene calls are TRBV27 and TRBJ1-2, with D hard to call. The CDR3 extends over 15 amino acids. V was pared by 1 base and J by 3 bases, with 12 bases between. Germline V lookup: CDR1 MNHEY, CDR2 SMNVEV (reference sequence). CDR3 amino acids: CASSLFGSGDYGYTF. Written as DNA, the CDR3 is TGTGCCAGCAGTTTATTCGGATCCGGGGACTATGGCTACACCTTC.

The CDR3 nucleotides read TGCAGTGCCCCTACCCCTGGACAGGCGACGAACTATGGCTACACCTTC. Residues: CSAPTPGQATNYGYTF. The chain has TRBV20-1 and TRBJ1-2, with 7 positions matching TRBD1. Germline V gives CDR1 DFQATT, CDR2 SNEGSKA (reference sequence). This CDR3 comprises 16 residues. The V and J ends lost 6 bases and 2 bases, in that order; junction bases with no gene match: 15.

The gene calls are TRBV7-9 and TRBJ2-7; no clear D gene. Trimming removed 6 bases at V and 5 bases at J, with 11 bases between. The CDR3 runs to 12 residues. The germline CDR1 and CDR2 sequences are SEHNR and FQNEAQ (reference sequence). Here the CDR3 reads CASSPLPDEQYF. CDR3 sequence (DNA): TGTGCCAGCAGTCCCCTTCCCGACGAGCAGTACTTC.

This clonotype was detected only once. The rearrangement joins TRBV14 to TRBJ1-4; possibly TRBD1 for D (5 bases). V dropped 4 bases and J dropped 0 bases, with 18 bases sitting between them. The CDR3 is made up of 18 amino acids. Germline values: CDR1 SGHDN, CDR2 FVKESK. The DNA of the CDR3 is TGTGCCAGCAGCCTAAGAGAGGGCCAGACAGCAACTAATGAAAAACTGTTTTTT. This codes for CASSLREGQTATNEKLFF.

This chain uses TRBV2 with TRBJ2-5; 7 nucleotides agree with TRBD2. The V gene's germline CDR1 is SNHLY and CDR2 FYNNEI. Losses at the gene ends were 5 bases for V and 5 bases for J; bases not matched to a gene: 11. The CDR3 totals 15 residues. This CDR3 is CASSPLLTSTETQYF. The CDR3 DNA follows: TGTGCCAGCAGTCCCCTTCTGACTAGCACGGAGACCCAGTACTTC.

In nucleotides, the CDR3 is TGTGCCAGCCGGTCCCGGGGGCAGGGCACAGATACGCAGTATTTT. This codes for CASRSRGQGTDTQYF. The rearrangement joins TRBV25-1 to TRBJ2-3; the D gene could be TRBD1 or TRBD2 (6 bases each). The length of the CDR3 is 15 residues. Germline-derived CDR1 and CDR2 are MGHDK and SYGVNS. Between the trimmed V and J ends, which lost 8 bases and 1 base, there was a span of 16 bases.

The rearrangement links TRBV20-1 to TRBJ2-7; D is perhaps TRBD1 (5 bases). V shed 7 bases and J shed 1 base, with 20 bases lying between them. Germline assignment: CDR1 DFQATT and CDR2 SNEGSKA (reference sequence). There are 15 residues in the CDR3. CDR3 protein: CSGGRELYGSYEQYF. CDR3 in DNA: TGCAGTGGGGGCAGGGAACTTTACGGTTCCTACGAGCAGTACTTC.

V and J are TRBV2 and TRBJ1-6; 9 nucleotides line up with TRBD1. The CDR3 extends over 14 amino acids. Trimming at V came to 3 bases and at J to 10 bases, leaving 4 bases not matched to a gene. Germline V gene data show CDR1 as SNHLY and CDR2 as FYNNEI. The CDR3 DNA follows: TGTGCCAGCAGTGACGGACAGGGGTTCTCACCCCTCCACTTT. It specifies CASSDGQGFSPLHF. Based on the CDR3 plus reference TRBV2 and TRBJ1-6, the full variable domain is EPEVTQTPSHQVTQMGQEVILRCVPISNHLYFYWYRQILGQKVEFLVSFYNNEISEKSEIFDDQFSVERPDGSNFTLKIRSTKLEDSAMYFCASSDGQGFSPLHFGNGTRLTVT.

CDR3 region: CSVEGVLVGVGANVLTF. CDR3 DNA: TGCAGCGTTGAAGGGGTTTTGGTAGGGGTCGGGGCCAACGTCCTGACTTTC. The V and J genes are TRBV29-1 and TRBJ2-6, with a possible D match to TRBD1 (5 bases). The CDR3 is 17 residues long. Germline V gene lookup returns CDR1 SQVTM and CDR2 ANQGSEA. Deletions cut 1 base from V and 4 bases from J, with 17 bases between.